What follows describes a single TCR beta chain. Its target is unknown. This entry is derived from a study of shared clonotypes between healthy human individuals. Whole-study results and caveats: Naive subsets generally had larger estimated richness than memory subsets.

Germline-derived CDR1 and CDR2 are MNHNS and SASEGT. CDR3 size: 14 residues. V was shortened by 6 bases and J by 6 bases, with 18 bases between the two germline ends. Each replicate PCR on the sorted subsets used 200 to 250 ng DNA (roughly 30,000 T cell genomes). Study processing details: Filtering was not the same, since immunoSEQ gave junction-only sequences without quality scores. Assay used: immunoSEQ multiplex PCR; TCRdb lists only in-frame clones, some missing. The DNA was the basis for D and trimming; V, J and clone size are from that table. Of hundreds of thousands of clones in the sample, roughly 70% are singletons; the top ten hold roughly 1.7%.

Sequencing was done on a sample of memory CD4+ T cells sorted from blood. Described subset: CD45RA-negative fraction. This sequence originates from a woman aged 30 to 39 in good health. The rearrangement joins TRBV6-1 to TRBJ2-7; tentatively, D is TRBD1 (6 bases). The CDR3 nucleotides are TGTGCCAGCAGGATAGGGGGTCAGTACTCCGAGCAGTACTTC. It translates to CASRIGGQYSEQYF.